These T cell receptor beta chains were read from a single sample in a study of T cell changes during pregnancy in multiple sclerosis. TCRdb keeps only in-frame clones here, not all; method: immunoSEQ multiplex PCR. The sample has approximately 110,000 clones, roughly 92% seen once. The specimen comprised peripheral blood, sampled in the third trimester of pregnancy. The receptor source for this set is a female donor with multiple sclerosis, enrolled in a pregnancy study. Both conserved end residues are part of each CDR3. A D gene is named only where the DNA matches it firmly. A row's size may be missing; if present it is once, few, many or a size class.

V gene,J gene,D gene,clone size,CDR3 DNA,CDR3 protein
TRBV5-1,TRBJ1-1,TRBD1,NA,TGCGCCAGCAGGCCTCGGACAGGGCCGGTGAACACTGAAGCTTTCTTT,CASRPRTGPVNTEAFF
TRBV30,TRBJ1-1,NA,few,TGTGCCTGGAGTGTACGCAGGGTTGACACTGAAGCTTTCTTT,CAWSVRRVDTEAFF
TRBV28,TRBJ2-1,TRBD2,NA,TGTGCCAGCAGTTCCGACTGGACTAGCGGGTTCAATGAGCAGTTCTTC,CASSSDWTSGFNEQFF
TRBV2,TRBJ1-5,NA,NA,TGTGCCAGCAGTGAGTCGCAGGGCCCTTATAGCAATCAGCCCCAGCATTTT,CASSESQGPYSNQPQHF
TRBV5-1,TRBJ2-7,NA,NA,TGCGCCAGCAGCTTGGCCGGGTCCTCCTACGAGCAGTACTTC,CASSLAGSSYEQYF
TRBV7-6,TRBJ2-3,NA,NA,TGTGCCAGCAGCTTAGGCGGGTATAAGACTAGCACAGATACGCAGTATTTT,CASSLGGYKTSTDTQYF
TRBV18,TRBJ2-7,TRBD1,once,TGTGCCAGCTCACTTGGGCCGGGACAGGGAACCTACGAGCAGTACTTC,CASSLGPGQGTYEQYF
TRBV19,TRBJ1-1,NA,NA,TGTGCCAGTAGTACCAGGGGCTACACTGAAGCTTTCTTT,CASSTRGYTEAFF
TRBV13,TRBJ1-3,NA,once,TGTGCCAGCAGCTTAAGAGGGAACTCTGGAAACACCATATATTTT,CASSLRGNSGNTIYF
TRBV2,TRBJ1-5,TRBD1,once,TGTGCCAGCAGCCGAGGGACAGGGGGCATACAGCCCCAGCATTTT,CASSRGTGGIQPQHF
TRBV16,TRBJ1-2,NA,NA,TGTGCCAGCAGCCAAATTAAGAGCCCTAACTATGGCTACACCTTC,CASSQIKSPNYGYTF
TRBV18,TRBJ2-1,NA,NA,TGTGCCAGCTCACCACTTAGGCAGGGCCTCTACAATGAGCAGTTCTTC,CASSPLRQGLYNEQFF
TRBV30,TRBJ2-5,NA,NA,TGTGCCTGGATTGCCGGGGGTGGAGAGACCCAGTACTTC,CAWIAGGGETQYF
TRBV5-6,TRBJ2-1,TRBD1,NA,TGTGCCAGCAGCTTAATGTTAGGGACAGGGGTCGGCAATGAGCAGTTCTTC,CASSLMLGTGVGNEQFF
TRBV15,TRBJ2-3,NA,NA,TGTGCCACCAGCAGAGATGTCGGGCGGGCCCCAGATACGCAGTATTTT,CATSRDVGRAPDTQYF
TRBV5-1,TRBJ1-2,NA,NA,TGCGCCAGCAGCGGTCTGGGGCAAGCTAACTATGGCTACACCTTC,CASSGLGQANYGYTF
TRBV6-4,TRBJ1-2,NA,NA,TGTGCCAGCAGTCCCCAACAGGGCATGGGCTATGGCTACACCTTC,CASSPQQGMGYGYTF
TRBV9,TRBJ2-3,TRBD2,NA,TGTGCCAGCAGCGTAGCCCGCCGCGGTAGCGGGGACACAGATACGCAGTATTTT,CASSVARRGSGDTDTQYF
TRBV18,TRBJ1-4,NA,NA,TGTGCCAGCTCTCTTCTTGCAGGTCTTGATGAAAAACTGTTTTTT,CASSLLAGLDEKLFF
TRBV30,TRBJ2-1,NA,once,TGTGCCTGGAGTGTTAGGGGGAATGAGCAGTTCTTC,CAWSVRGNEQFF
TRBV5-4,TRBJ1-2,NA,NA,TGTGCCAGCAGCTTGGGTGTGAGACAGGAAAACTATGGCTACACCTTC,CASSLGVRQENYGYTF
TRBV5-1,TRBJ2-3,NA,NA,TGCGCCAGCAGCTTATCGACTAGTAGCACAGATACGCAGTATTTT,CASSLSTSSTDTQYF
TRBV29-1,TRBJ2-2,TRBD2,NA,TGCAGCGTTGAAGAGGGAGGGCTCCCCGGGGAGCTGTTTTTT,CSVEEGGLPGELFF
TRBV7-9,TRBJ1-5,TRBD1,NA,TGTGCCAGCAGCTTGACAGGGATGGGCAATCAGCCCCAGCATTTT,CASSLTGMGNQPQHF
TRBV2,TRBJ1-5,TRBD1,few,TGTGCCAGCAGTGTTCGACAGGGGGTTTTGAATAGCAATCAGCCCCAGCATTTT,CASSVRQGVLNSNQPQHF
TRBV2,TRBJ2-1,TRBD2,NA,TGTGCCAGCCCTTTACTAGCGGGGGGAGAAAGGAATGAGCAGTTCTTC,CASPLLAGGERNEQFF
TRBV5-4,TRBJ2-1,NA,NA,TGTGCCAGCAGCCTAGGCAATGAGCAGTTCTTC,CASSLGNEQFF
TRBV4-1,TRBJ1-2,TRBD1,NA,TGCGCCAGCAGCCAAGACCCGACAGGGCGGTTGGATGGCTACACCTTC,CASSQDPTGRLDGYTF
TRBV28,TRBJ1-1,TRBD1,NA,TGTGCCAGCAGTTATACAGGGGGCACTGAAGCTTTCTTT,CASSYTGGTEAFF
TRBV19,TRBJ1-1,TRBD1,NA,TGTGCCAGTAGTATCGAGACAGGGTATGAAGCTTTCTTT,CASSIETGYEAFF
TRBV27,TRBJ1-2,NA,NA,TGTGCCAGCAGTTATGCGGGTGGTGGCTACACCTTC,CASSYAGGGYTF
TRBV11-2,TRBJ1-2,NA,once,TGTGCCAGCAGCTTAGGGGAGGCGGCTAGCTATGGCTACACCTTC,CASSLGEAASYGYTF
TRBV27,TRBJ1-5,NA,few,TGTGCCAGCAGTGGGGGAGGTAGGGAGCCCCAGCATTTT,CASSGGGREPQHF
TRBV7-2,TRBJ2-5,TRBD2,NA,TGTGCCAGCAGCTTAGTGGGAGGGAACCCGGAGACCCAGTACTTC,CASSLVGGNPETQYF
TRBV10-3,TRBJ1-2,TRBD1,NA,TGTGCCATCACCCGGGACAGGGATTTGACCGGCTACACCTTC,CAITRDRDLTGYTF
TRBV5-6,TRBJ1-1,NA,NA,TGTGCCAGCAGCCGAGGTAACACTGAAGCTTTCTTT,CASSRGNTEAFF
TRBV5-1,TRBJ1-4,NA,NA,TGCGCCAGCAGCTTGTGGGGGGAGCAGGGAAATGAAAAACTGTTTTTT,CASSLWGEQGNEKLFF
TRBV2,TRBJ2-1,NA,NA,TGTGCCACCCTGCGGGGAGTCCTGTCTGAGCAGTTCTTC,CATLRGVLSEQFF
TRBV6-5,TRBJ1-1,NA,NA,TGTGCCAGCAGTGAAAGGGGTGGTGCTTTCTTT,CASSERGGAFF
TRBV7-8,TRBJ2-7,TRBD2,NA,TGTGCCAGCAGCCCGGGACTAGCGGGGGGAATAGGAACCGAGCAGTACTTC,CASSPGLAGGIGTEQYF